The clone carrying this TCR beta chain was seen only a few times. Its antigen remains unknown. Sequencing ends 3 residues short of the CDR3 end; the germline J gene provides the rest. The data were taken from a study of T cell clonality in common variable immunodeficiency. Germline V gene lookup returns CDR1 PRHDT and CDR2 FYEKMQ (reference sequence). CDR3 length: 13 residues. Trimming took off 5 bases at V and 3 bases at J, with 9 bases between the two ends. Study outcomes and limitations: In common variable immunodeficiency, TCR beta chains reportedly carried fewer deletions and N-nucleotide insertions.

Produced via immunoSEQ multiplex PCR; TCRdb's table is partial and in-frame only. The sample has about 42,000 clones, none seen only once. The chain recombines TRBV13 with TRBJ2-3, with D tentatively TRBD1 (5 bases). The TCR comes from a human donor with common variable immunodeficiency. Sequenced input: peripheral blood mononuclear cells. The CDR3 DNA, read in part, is TGTGCCAGCAGCCCTGACAGTACAGATACG. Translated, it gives CASSPDSTDT. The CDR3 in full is CASSPDSTDTQYF.